The subject of this entry is one TCR beta chain. These data originate in a study of blood T cell repertoires in COVID-19. Across the whole study: The United States, Italy and Spain supplied acute and convalescent COVID-19 samples.

TCRdb's copy holds only in-frame clones and misses some; the assay was immunoSEQ multiplex PCR. Found here are around 100,000 clones, approximately 90% of them singletons; the top ten hold over 15%. Per the germline V gene, CDR1 is LNHDA and CDR2 is SQIVND (reference sequence). CDR3 size: 13 residues. Trimming stripped 11 bases from V and 7 bases from J, with 17 bases between. This clonotype was obtained from a woman at least 80 years old in a cohort sampled during active COVID-19. Specimen: peripheral blood. V is TRBV19 and J is TRBJ2-2; D remains unclear. The CDR3 sequence is CAGSADNGGELFF. The CDR3 DNA reads as TGTGCCGGCTCCGCGGATAACGGCGGGGAGCTGTTTTTT.